The 23 T cell receptor beta chains below all came from one sample that was sequenced in a study of CD8 T cells in Susac syndrome. RNA totalling about 0.45 to 1 ug underwent reverse transcription with random hexamers. TCRdb itself ran the immunoSEQ multiplex PCR reads through MiXCR, one entry per CDR3 protein. Seen here are over 120,000 distinct CDR3 sequences, over 90% observed once, and the top ten hold more than 0.11%. Sequenced input: CD4+ T cells from PBMCs. The receptors shown here come from a human donor with Susac syndrome.

The rearrangement joins TRBV20-1 to TRBJ1-5; D remains unclear. The CDR3 runs to 12 residues. In germline, CDR1 is DFQATT, CDR2 SNEGSKA (reference sequence). The CDR3 region has the DNA TGCAGCGTTGCCGGATCGGGTCAGCCCCAGCATTTT. This translates into CSVAGSGQPQHF.

The chain employs TRBV7-6 and TRBJ2-5, with 10 bases fitting TRBD2. The CDR3 is made up of 16 amino acids. Germline V gene lookup returns CDR1 SGHVS and CDR2 FNYEAQ. The junction had 10 bases not matched to a gene; V was cut back by 4 bases and J by 5 bases. DNA for the CDR3: TGTGCCAGCAGCTCGGGCCAAGCGGGAGGGACGGAGACCCAGTACTTC. It codes for CASSSGQAGGTETQYF.

The chain uses TRBV11-1 and TRBJ2-3, with 13 nucleotides matching TRBD2. J was trimmed by 6 bases and V by 5 bases; bases with no gene match: 14. This CDR3 is built from 18 residues. Per the germline V gene, CDR1 is SGHAT and CDR2 is FQDESV (reference sequence). DNA of the CDR3: TGTGCCAGCAGCCCGCTTCGTACTAGCGGGGGGGCCATGGATACGCAGTATTTT. This translates into CASSPLRTSGGAMDTQYF.

This chain links TRBV14 with TRBJ2-6; D is unclear. This CDR3 contains 17 residues. Germline-derived CDR1 and CDR2 are SGHDN and FVKESK. The germline V and J ends were trimmed by 0 bases and 2 bases, with 11 bases remaining between them. CDR3 DNA sequence: TGTGCCAGCAGCCAAGATGGGCTGTCCCCTGGGGCCAACGTCCTGACTTTC. Encoded protein: CASSQDGLSPGANVLTF. Filled out from reference TRBV14 and TRBJ2-6, the complete variable domain reads EAGVTQFPSHSVIEKGQTVTLRCDPISGHDNLYWYRRVMGKEIKFLLHFVKESKQDESGMPNNRFLAERTGGTYSTLKVQPAELEDSGVYFCASSQDGLSPGANVLTFGAGSRLTVL.

The genes are TRBV3-1 and TRBJ2-7, with D uncertain. The CDR3 has 13 amino acids. The germline gives CDR1 LGHDT, CDR2 YNNKEL (reference sequence). V lost 2 bases and J lost 5, with 10 bases in between. The CDR3 DNA reads TGTGCCAGCAGCCAAAGAATCCGCGACGAGCAGTACTTC. It yields the protein CASSQRIRDEQYF.

This CDR3 reads CASSQAAQGPPRGQYF. The DNA of the CDR3 is TGTGCCAGCAGCCAAGCGGCTCAGGGTCCCCCGAGAGGGCAGTACTTC. This sequence joins TRBV3-1 and TRBJ2-7, with a weak D call TRBD1 (5 bases). There are 16 residues in the CDR3. V was cut by 1 base and J by 9 bases, with 22 bases left in between. The germline V gene encodes CDR1 LGHDT and CDR2 YNNKEL (reference sequence).

This sequence joins TRBV20-1 and TRBJ1-1, with unresolved D. The CDR3 totals 12 residues. Deletions cut 3 bases from V and 6 bases from J, with 11 bases between. Germline CDR1 is DFQATT and CDR2 is SNEGSKA (reference sequence). DNA of the CDR3: TGCAGTGCTAGCCTGTCTCGGGCTGAAGCTTTCTTT. Residues: CSASLSRAEAFF.

J is TRBJ1-1 and V is TRBV19; D gene unclear. The CDR3 covers 12 residues. V gave up 5 bases and J gave up 7 bases, with 11 bases separating them. CDR1 LNHDA and CDR2 SQIVND come from the germline V gene (reference sequence). In nucleotides, the CDR3 is TGTGCCAGTAGTGACCGACGGATTGAAGCTTTCTTT. Its translation is CASSDRRIEAFF.

The gene calls are TRBV7-3 and TRBJ2-3; TRBD1 matches 9 bases. The CDR3 totals 16 residues. V was pared by 5 bases and J by 1 base, with 7 bases of the junction left unmatched. Germline CDR1 reads SGHTA; CDR2 reads FQGTGA. CDR3 protein: CASSTGQGRGTDTQYF. The CDR3 bases are TGTGCCAGCAGCACGGGACAGGGCCGGGGCACAGATACGCAGTATTTT. Variable domain in full (rest from reference TRBV7-3 and TRBJ2-3): GAGVSQTPSNKVTEKGKYVELRCDPISGHTALYWYRQSLGQGPEFLIYFQGTGAADDSGLPNDRFFAVRPEGSVSTLKIQRTERGDSAVYLCASSTGQGRGTDTQYFGPGTRLTVL.

The genes are TRBV10-3 and TRBJ2-1; D unresolved. The CDR3 extends over 13 amino acids. Trimming took 7 bases from V and 3 from J, leaving 10 bases between them. Germline V gene sequence: CDR1 ENHRY, CDR2 SYGVKD. Here the CDR3 reads CAINPGRYNEQFF. The CDR3 DNA reads TGTGCCATCAATCCTGGACGCTACAATGAGCAGTTCTTC.

The chain has TRBV9 and TRBJ2-1; 8 bases line up with TRBD2. Germline V gives CDR1 SGDLS, CDR2 YYNGEE. V trimming: 0 bases; J trimming: 9 bases; junction bases outside the gene matches: 11. CDR3 length: 16 amino acids. The chain's CDR3 is CASSVGDGRGNIEQFF. As DNA, the CDR3 is TGTGCCAGCAGCGTAGGGGACGGGAGGGGGAACATTGAGCAGTTCTTC. Together with reference TRBV9 and TRBJ2-1, the CDR3 gives the full variable domain: DSGVTQTPKHLITATGQRVTLRCSPRSGDLSVYWYQQSLDQGLQFLIQYYNGEERAKGNILERFSAQQFPDLHSELNLSSLELGDSALYFCASSVGDGRGNIEQFFGPGTRLTVL.

The CDR3 sequence: CSAILARANYGYTF. The CDR3 coding sequence is TGCAGTGCTATCCTCGCAAGAGCTAACTATGGCTACACCTTC. The rearrangement uses TRBV20-1 and TRBJ1-2; no clear D gene. Per the germline V gene, CDR1 is DFQATT and CDR2 is SNEGSKA (reference sequence). Between the trimmed V and J ends, which lost 4 bases and 0 bases, there was a span of 12 bases. This CDR3 has 14 amino acids.

This chain uses TRBV5-4 with TRBJ2-5; D might be TRBD1 (5 bases). This CDR3 contains 16 residues. Germline lookup yields CDR1 SGHNT and CDR2 YYREEE (reference sequence). V was cut by 4 bases and J by 3 bases, with 19 bases left in between. This CDR3 is CASSTSTGARKETQYF. For the CDR3, the DNA is TGTGCCAGCAGCACCTCAACAGGAGCCCGAAAAGAGACCCAGTACTTC. The full variable domain, with the rest looked up from reference TRBV5-4 and TRBJ2-5, is ETGVTQSPTHLIKTRGQQVTLRCSSQSGHNTVSWYQQALGQGPQFIFQYYREEENGRGNFPPRFSGLQFPNYSSELNVNALELDDSALYLCASSTSTGARKETQYFGPGTRLLVL.

The CDR3 protein is CSVGDNSPLHF. CDR3 DNA: TGCAGCGTTGGGGACAATTCACCCCTCCACTTT. The chain links TRBV29-1 to TRBJ1-6, with D tentatively TRBD1 (5 bases). The CDR3 is made up of 11 amino acids. Germline V gene lookup returns CDR1 SQVTM and CDR2 ANQGSEA. V lost 4 bases to trimming and J lost 7 bases, with 5 bases between them. Based on the CDR3 plus reference TRBV29-1 and TRBJ1-6, the full variable domain is SAVISQKPSRDICQRGTSLTIQCQVDSQVTMMFWYRQQPGQSLTLIATANQGSEATYESGFVIDKFPISRPNLTFSTLTVSNMSPEDSSIYLCSVGDNSPLHFGNGTRLTVT.

The V gene is TRBV9, the J gene TRBJ2-3, with 11 bases that match TRBD2. The ends lost 2 bases at V and 1 base at J; junction bases unmatched: 3. In germline, CDR1 is SGDLS, CDR2 YYNGEE. The CDR3 totals 16 residues. The CDR3, as DNA: TGTGCCAGCAGCGTCGGGACTAGCGGTCGCACAGATACGCAGTATTTT. As protein: CASSVGTSGRTDTQYF.

The rearrangement uses TRBV19 and TRBJ2-4; D is possibly TRBD2 (6 bases). The germline V gene has CDR1 LNHDA and CDR2 SQIVND (reference sequence). The germline V and J ends were trimmed by 5 bases and 0 bases, with 20 bases remaining between them. The CDR3 is made up of 18 amino acids. CDR3 region: CASSAGWRGRKAKNIQYF. In DNA form, the CDR3 reads TGTGCCAGTAGTGCCGGGTGGAGAGGGAGGAAAGCCAAAAACATTCAGTACTTC.

V is TRBV20-1 and J is TRBJ1-1; D might be TRBD1 (6 bases). The CDR3 runs 10 residues. V lost 4 bases and J lost 12, with 12 bases in between. Germline assignment: CDR1 DFQATT and CDR2 SNEGSKA (reference sequence). The DNA for the CDR3 is TGCAGTGCTACAGGACAGAGCCCTTTCTTT. Residues: CSATGQSPFF.

The chain combines TRBV11-2 with TRBJ2-6; D is perhaps TRBD2 (6 bases). Germline V gene data show CDR1 as SGHAT and CDR2 as FQNNGV. The V gene lost 0 bases and the J gene lost 3 bases, with 21 bases spanning the gap. This CDR3 contains 20 residues. In DNA form, the CDR3 reads TGTGCCAGCAGCTTAGACCCGGTGGGCCCCACCGGGGGTGGGGCCAACGTCCTGACTTTC. Amino acid sequence: CASSLDPVGPTGGGANVLTF.

J is TRBJ1-2 and V is TRBV20-1; a weak D match, TRBD1 (5 bases). Germline loops: CDR1 DFQATT, CDR2 SNEGSKA (reference sequence). The length of the CDR3 is 12 residues. With 5 bases removed from V and 6 bases from J, the gap between germline ends came to 13 bases. The chain's CDR3 is CSAAPGRDGYTF. CDR3 coding DNA: TGCAGTGCTGCTCCGGGACGGGATGGCTACACCTTC.

J is TRBJ1-3 and V is TRBV30; D is unresolved. CDR3 size: 14 residues. Germline lookup yields CDR1 GTSNPN and CDR2 SVGIG (reference sequence). Trimming left V 0 bases short and J 2 bases short, with 8 bases between. The CDR3 DNA reads as TGTGCCTGGAGTGTTTATCGTGCTGGAAACACCATATATTTT. Amino acid sequence: CAWSVYRAGNTIYF.

A single count supports this clonotype. CDR3 nucleotide sequence: TGTGCCACCAGTGACTCTTCCGCGACAGGGTCAGAGACCCAGTACTTC. Its protein product is CATSDSSATGSETQYF. The chain combines TRBV24-1 with TRBJ2-5; 7 positions agree with TRBD1. Germline V gives CDR1 KGHDR, CDR2 SFDVKD. The CDR3 runs to 16 residues. The V gene end was trimmed by 4 bases and the J gene end by 4 bases; junction bases not matched to a gene: 11.

The CDR3 DNA is TGTGCCAGCTCACGCGACGGAATGAACACTGAAGCTTTCTTT. Its protein product is CASSRDGMNTEAFF. The chain couples TRBV18 to TRBJ1-1; D remains unclear. Germline V gene lookup returns CDR1 KGHSH and CDR2 LQKENI. Trimming removed 4 bases from V and 0 bases from J, with 9 bases in between. The length of the CDR3 is 14 residues.

The J gene is TRBJ2-7, the V gene TRBV6-6, with TRBD2 matching 9 bases. The CDR3 length is 15 residues. Per germline, CDR1 MNHNY and CDR2 SVGAGI (reference sequence). Unmatched junction bases numbered 5, after V lost 2 bases and J lost 3 bases. The CDR3: CASSYASSGIYEQYF. The CDR3 DNA follows: TGTGCCAGCAGTTACGCTTCTAGCGGGATCTACGAGCAGTACTTC.